This T cell receptor beta chain derives from a study of PD-1 blockade in classical Hodgkin lymphoma. Regarding the study as a whole: CD4+ TCR diversity rose significantly by C4D1, and CD8+ TCR diversity did not. Complete responders had baseline diversity similar to newly diagnosed patients.

Exposure to brentuximab vedotin varied, and each patient had relapsed following autologous stem cell transplantation. Generated by immunoSEQ multiplex PCR, the TCRdb table keeps only in-frame clones and is missing some. The repertoire holds under 70,000 clones, with 70% to 80% as singletons. This CDR3 has 13 amino acids. Germline V CDR1 and CDR2: SGHDT, YYEEEE. V lost 3 bases to trimming and J lost 9 bases, with 10 bases between them. Concerning this clone: Its antigen is not identified.

The V and J genes are TRBV5-6 and TRBJ1-6, with unresolved D. This TCR came from a human donor with classical Hodgkin lymphoma. The sequences come from peripheral blood mononuclear cells (PBMCs), collected before the second cycle of nivolumab. CDR3 coding DNA: TGTGCCAGCAGCTCTAAGCATGTTTCACCCCTCCACTTT. This sequence encodes CASSSKHVSPLHF.